This paragraph reports one T cell receptor (beta chain). Its antigen is undetermined. Trimming removed 6 bases from V and 9 bases from J, with 17 bases in between. Germline values: CDR1 MNHEY, CDR2 SMNVEV (reference sequence). CDR3 length equals 13 residues. Each sample contributed about 10^5 TCR templates to the assay. The data were produced by immunoSEQ multiplex PCR, yet TCRdb's version contains in-frame clones alone and is incomplete. The sample records over 90,000 clones, roughly nine tenths being singletons. This sample is part of a study of siplizumab effects on memory and regulatory T cells. Broader study findings: Significantly reduced by siplizumab was the cumulative frequency of alloreactive sequences, namely those traceable to unstimulated CD4+ memory cells. Memory T cells appeared less diverse than naive cells, which seemed to contribute substantially to alloresponse.

J is TRBJ2-5 and V is TRBV27; no definite D call. The clonotype originates from a human donor in good health. Sequenced: CD4+ T cells sorted from blood. The DNA of the CDR3 is TGTGCCAGCAGAACGGGCCGTAGCTCCCCCCAGTACTTC. This sequence encodes CASRTGRSSPQYF.